This TCR beta chain was retrieved from a study of blood T cell repertoires in COVID-19. Study in general: The United States, Italy and Spain supplied acute and convalescent COVID-19 samples. The cDNA or gDNA used as material had been derived from T cells, B-cell-depleted T cells, or PBMCs.

With 0 bases removed from V and 0 bases from J, the gap between germline ends came to 21 bases. The CDR3 has 18 amino acids. The germline gives CDR1 GTSNPN, CDR2 SVGIG (reference sequence). Per the study methods: Nucleated cell counts were estimated from reference gene primer amplification. Some clones are missing from TCRdb's copy, which holds only in-frame ones; the method was immunoSEQ multiplex PCR. The D gene and trimming were derived from the DNA, and the V and J assignments and clone size from that table. In the table there are 90,000 to 150,000 clones, less than 85% of which are singletons. The J gene is TRBJ2-7, the V gene TRBV30, with D possibly TRBD1 on 6 matching bases. The specimen was peripheral blood. The receptor was isolated from a human donor with acute or convalescent COVID-19. The donor label of this sample is uncertain. CDR3 protein: CAWSVPPTDSRRSYEQYF. CDR3 coding DNA: TGTGCCTGGAGTGTACCGCCCACGGACAGCAGGCGCTCCTACGAGCAGTACTTC.